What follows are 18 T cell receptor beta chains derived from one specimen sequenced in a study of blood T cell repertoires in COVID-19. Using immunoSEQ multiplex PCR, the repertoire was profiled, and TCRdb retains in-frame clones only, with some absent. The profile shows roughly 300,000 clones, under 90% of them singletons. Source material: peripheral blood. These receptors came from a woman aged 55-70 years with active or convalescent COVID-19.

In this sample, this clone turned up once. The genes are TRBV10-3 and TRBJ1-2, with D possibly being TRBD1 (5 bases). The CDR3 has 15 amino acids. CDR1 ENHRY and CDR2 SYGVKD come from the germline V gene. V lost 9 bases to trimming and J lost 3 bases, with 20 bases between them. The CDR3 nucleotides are TGTGCCATGGGCACTCCAGGGTACCAGCACTATGGCTACACCTTC. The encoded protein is CAMGTPGYQHYGYTF.

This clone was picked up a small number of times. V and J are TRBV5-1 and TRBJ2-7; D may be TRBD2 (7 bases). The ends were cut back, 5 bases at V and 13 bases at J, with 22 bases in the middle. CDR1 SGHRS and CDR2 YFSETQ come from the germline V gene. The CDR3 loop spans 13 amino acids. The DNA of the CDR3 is TGCGCCAGCAGTGCACAATCGGGCGGGGGCTGTTACTTC. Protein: CASSAQSGGGCYF.

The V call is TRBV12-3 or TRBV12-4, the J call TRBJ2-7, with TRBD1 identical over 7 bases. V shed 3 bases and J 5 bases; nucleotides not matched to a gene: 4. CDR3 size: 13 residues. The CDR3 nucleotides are TGTGCCAGCAGTTTGGGGACAGTGAACGAGCAGTACTTC. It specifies CASSLGTVNEQYF.

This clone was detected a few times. The CDR3 nucleotides read TGTGCCAGCAGTGAAGGGACAGTCTTTGGAAACACCATATATTTT. Translated: CASSEGTVFGNTIYF. The rearrangement uses TRBV2 and TRBJ1-3, with D tentatively TRBD1 (6 bases). This CDR3 has 15 residues. V lost 1 base and J 3 bases, leaving 10 bases between the germline ends. Looked up from germline, CDR1 is SNHLY and CDR2 is FYNNEI.

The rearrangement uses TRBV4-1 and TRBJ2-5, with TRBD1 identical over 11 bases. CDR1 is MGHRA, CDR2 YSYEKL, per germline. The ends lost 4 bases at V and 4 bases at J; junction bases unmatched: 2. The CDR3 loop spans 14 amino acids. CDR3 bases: TGCGCCAGCAGCCCCGGGACAGGGGGAGAGACCCAGTACTTC. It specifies CASSPGTGGETQYF.

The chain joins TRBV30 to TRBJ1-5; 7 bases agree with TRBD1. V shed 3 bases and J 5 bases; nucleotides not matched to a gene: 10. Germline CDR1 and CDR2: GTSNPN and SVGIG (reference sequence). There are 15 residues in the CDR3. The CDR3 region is CAWSGGGTVYQPQHF. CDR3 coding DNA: TGTGCCTGGAGCGGTGGGGGGACAGTTTATCAGCCCCAGCATTTT.

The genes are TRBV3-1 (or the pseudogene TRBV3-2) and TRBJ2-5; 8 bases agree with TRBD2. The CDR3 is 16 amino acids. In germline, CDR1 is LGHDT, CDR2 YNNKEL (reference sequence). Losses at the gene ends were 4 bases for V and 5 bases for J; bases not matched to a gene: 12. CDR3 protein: CASSPLGLVGRETQYF. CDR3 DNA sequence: TGTGCCAGCAGCCCCCTGGGACTAGTGGGGCGCGAGACCCAGTACTTC.

The CDR3 bases are TGTGCCAGCAGTTTATCTTTGGCGGGGACTGAAGCTTTCTTT. It codes for CASSLSLAGTEAFF. The rearrangement links TRBV27 to TRBJ1-1; D gene ambiguous. CDR3 size: 14 residues. Germline CDR1 and CDR2: MNHEY and SMNVEV (reference sequence). Trimming left V 0 bases short and J 5 bases short, with 10 bases between.

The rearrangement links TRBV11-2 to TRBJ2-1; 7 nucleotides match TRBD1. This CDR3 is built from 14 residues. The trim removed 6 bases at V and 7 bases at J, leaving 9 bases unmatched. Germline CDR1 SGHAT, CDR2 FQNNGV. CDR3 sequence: CASRNRGSLNEQFF. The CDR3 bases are TGTGCCAGCAGGAACAGGGGATCCCTTAATGAGCAGTTCTTC.

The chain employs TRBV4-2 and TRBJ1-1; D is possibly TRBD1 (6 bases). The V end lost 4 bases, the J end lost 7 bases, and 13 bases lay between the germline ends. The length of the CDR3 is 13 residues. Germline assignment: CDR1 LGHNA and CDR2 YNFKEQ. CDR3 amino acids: CASSPGALGEAFF. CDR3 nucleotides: TGTGCCAGCAGCCCAGGGGCCTTGGGTGAAGCTTTCTTT.

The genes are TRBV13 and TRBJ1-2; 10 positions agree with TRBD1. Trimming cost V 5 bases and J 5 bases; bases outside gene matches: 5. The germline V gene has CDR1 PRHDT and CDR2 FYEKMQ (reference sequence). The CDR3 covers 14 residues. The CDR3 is CASSQTGGIYGYTF. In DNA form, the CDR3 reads TGTGCCAGCAGCCAGACAGGGGGCATTTATGGCTACACCTTC.

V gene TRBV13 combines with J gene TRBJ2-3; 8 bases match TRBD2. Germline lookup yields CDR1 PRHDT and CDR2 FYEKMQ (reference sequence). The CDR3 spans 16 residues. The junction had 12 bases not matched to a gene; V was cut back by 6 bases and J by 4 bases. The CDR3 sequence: CASSYHGGARADTQYF. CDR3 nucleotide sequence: TGTGCCAGCAGTTATCACGGGGGGGCCCGGGCAGATACGCAGTATTTT.

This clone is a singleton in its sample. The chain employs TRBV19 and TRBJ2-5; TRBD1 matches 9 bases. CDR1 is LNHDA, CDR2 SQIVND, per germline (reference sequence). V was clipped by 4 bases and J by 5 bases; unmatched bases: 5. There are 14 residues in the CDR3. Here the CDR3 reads CASSRGTGRETQYF. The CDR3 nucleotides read TGTGCCAGTAGTAGAGGGACAGGGCGGGAGACCCAGTACTTC. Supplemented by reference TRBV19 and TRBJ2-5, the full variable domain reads DGGITQSPKYLFRKEGQNVTLSCEQNLNHDAMYWYRQDPGQGLRLIYYSQIVNDFQKGDIAEGYSVSREKKESFPLTVTSAQKNPTAFYLCASSRGTGRETQYFGPGTRLLVL.

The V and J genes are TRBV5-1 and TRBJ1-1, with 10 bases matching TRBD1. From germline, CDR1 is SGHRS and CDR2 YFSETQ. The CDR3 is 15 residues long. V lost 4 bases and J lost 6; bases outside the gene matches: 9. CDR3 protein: CASSAPDRGNPEAFF. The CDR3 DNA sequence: TGCGCCAGCAGCGCTCCGGACAGGGGGAATCCTGAAGCTTTCTTT.

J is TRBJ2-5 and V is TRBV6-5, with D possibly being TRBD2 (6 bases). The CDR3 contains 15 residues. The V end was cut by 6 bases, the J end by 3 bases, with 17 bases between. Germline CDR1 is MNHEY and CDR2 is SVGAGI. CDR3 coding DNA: TGTGCCAGCAGCCCCCCGGGTGGAGGGGAAGAGACCCAGTACTTC. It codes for CASSPPGGGEETQYF.

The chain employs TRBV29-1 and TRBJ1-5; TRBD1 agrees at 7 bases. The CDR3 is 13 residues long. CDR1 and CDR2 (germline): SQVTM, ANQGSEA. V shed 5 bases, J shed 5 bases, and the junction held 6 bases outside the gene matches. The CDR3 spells CSVQGGSHQPQHF. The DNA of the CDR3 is TGCAGCGTTCAAGGGGGCAGCCATCAGCCCCAGCATTTT.

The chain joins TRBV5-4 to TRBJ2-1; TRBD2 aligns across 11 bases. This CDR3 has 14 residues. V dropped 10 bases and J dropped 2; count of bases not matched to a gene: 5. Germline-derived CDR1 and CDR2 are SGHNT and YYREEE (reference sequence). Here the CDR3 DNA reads TGTGCCGGCACTAGCGGGGGAGCCTACAATGAGCAGTTCTTC. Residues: CAGTSGGAYNEQFF. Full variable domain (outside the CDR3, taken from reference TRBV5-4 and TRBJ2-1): ETGVTQSPTHLIKTRGQQVTLRCSSQSGHNTVSWYQQALGQGPQFIFQYYREEENGRGNFPPRFSGLQFPNYSSELNVNALELDDSALYLCAGTSGGAYNEQFFGPGTRLTVL.

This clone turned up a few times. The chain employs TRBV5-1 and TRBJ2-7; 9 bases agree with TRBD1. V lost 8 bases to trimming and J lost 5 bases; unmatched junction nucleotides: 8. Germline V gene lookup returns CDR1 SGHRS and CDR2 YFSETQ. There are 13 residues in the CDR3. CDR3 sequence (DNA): TGCGCCAGTGGGGACAGGGTGATCCACGAGCAGTACTTC. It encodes CASGDRVIHEQYF. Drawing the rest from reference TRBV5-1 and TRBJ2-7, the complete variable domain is KAGVTQTPRYLIKTRGQQVTLSCSPISGHRSVSWYQQTPGQGLQFLFEYFSETQRNKGNFPGRFSGRQFSNSRSEMNVSTLELGDSALYLCASGDRVIHEQYFGPGTRLTVT.